This T cell receptor (beta chain) was sequenced for a study of cytomegalovirus exposure and HLA in healthy donors. With 60 Vbeta and 13 Jbeta primers, the PCR was carried out. Assay used: immunoSEQ multiplex PCR; TCRdb lists only in-frame clones, some missing. The data show about 150,000 clones, with 70% to 90% seen just once and around 0.5% held by the top ten. V lost 4 bases and J 0 bases, leaving 11 bases between the germline ends. Germline V gene lookup returns CDR1 SGHTS and CDR2 YDEGEE. This CDR3 is built from 15 residues. As regards this clone: Its matching antigen is unknown.

Study-level results: According to an earlier analysis, most TCR beta V segments yielded productive rearrangements about 90% or about 30% of the time. According to a later analysis, donors in an Asian-associated ancestry cluster reportedly had fewer N-insertions than the approximately 670-donor mean.

This clonotype was obtained from a woman aged 35 to 49 in good health and CMV-seronegative. Material: PBMCs. This sequence joins TRBV5-8 and TRBJ1-3, with D perhaps matching TRBD1 (6 bases). CDR3: CASSQGQSSGNTIYF. The CDR3, as DNA: TGTGCCAGCAGCCAAGGACAGTCCTCTGGAAACACCATATATTTT.